The rows below give T cell receptor beta chains drawn from one sample of a study of human T cells and chemical hapten exposure. TCRdb reanalysed the reads using MiXCR and keeps one entry per CDR3 protein. The repertoire has about 120,000 distinct CDR3 sequences, over 6.5% of them found once; the top ten carry 1.2% to 1.5%. Sequences were obtained from whole blood. The receptors originated from a human donor in good health. Some clones in this sample may be carry-over from other donors' samples. Each CDR3 is given with its conserved first and last residue. A D gene is named only where the DNA matches it firmly. The listing skips clone size in some rows; elsewhere it reads once, few, many or a size class.

j_gene: TRBJ2-2; v_gene: TRBV9; abundance: many; d_gene: TRBD2; CDR3nt: TGTGCCAGCAGCGTCCGCCGGGAGGCAGGGATAACCGGGGAGCTGTTTTTT; CDR3aa: CASSVRREAGITGELFF
j_gene: TRBJ1-2; v_gene: TRBV3-1; abundance: NA; d_gene: NA; CDR3nt: TGTGCCAGCAGTCTCTTACAGGGACCTGGCGACTATGGCTACACCTTC; CDR3aa: CASSLLQGPGDYGYTF
j_gene: TRBJ1-1; v_gene: TRBV6-5; abundance: many; d_gene: NA; CDR3nt: TGTGCCAGCAGTTACAGAGGACAGCAGAACACTGAAGCTTTCTTT; CDR3aa: CASSYRGQQNTEAFF
j_gene: TRBJ2-5; v_gene: TRBV3-1; abundance: many; d_gene: NA; CDR3nt: TGTGCCAGCAGCCAAGATCCTATCCAAGAGACCCAGTACTTC; CDR3aa: CASSQDPIQETQYF
j_gene: TRBJ1-1; v_gene: TRBV5-4; abundance: many; d_gene: NA; CDR3nt: TGTGCCAGCAGCAAAGGAGGGACTGAAGCTTTCTTT; CDR3aa: CASSKGGTEAFF
j_gene: TRBJ2-5; v_gene: TRBV5-1; abundance: many; d_gene: TRBD2; CDR3nt: TGCGCCAGCAGCCCCGGGACTAGCGGCCAAGAGACCCAGTACTTC; CDR3aa: CASSPGTSGQETQYF
j_gene: TRBJ1-3; v_gene: TRBV6-5; abundance: many; d_gene: NA; CDR3nt: TGTGCCAGCAGTTACTCGCTAGGGGAAGCTGGAAACACCATATATTTT; CDR3aa: CASSYSLGEAGNTIYF
j_gene: TRBJ2-1; v_gene: TRBV27; abundance: NA; d_gene: NA; CDR3nt: TGTGCCAGCAAGGCCGGGGAGTACAATGAGCAGTTCTTC; CDR3aa: CASKAGEYNEQFF
j_gene: TRBJ2-3; v_gene: TRBV20-1; abundance: few; d_gene: NA; CDR3nt: TGCAGTGCTAGACTATCAAGGGCGAGCACAGATACGCAGTATTTT; CDR3aa: CSARLSRASTDTQYF
j_gene: TRBJ2-4; v_gene: TRBV13; abundance: few; d_gene: TRBD2; CDR3nt: TGTGCCAGCAGCTTTTTGGTCGGGGGGAAAGCCAAAAACATTCAGTACTTC; CDR3aa: CASSFLVGGKAKNIQYF
j_gene: TRBJ1-1; v_gene: TRBV19; abundance: few; d_gene: NA; CDR3nt: TGTGCCAGTAGTGTCGGAATTGGCAGACCCATCGGAGGACGCACTGAAGCTTTCTTT; CDR3aa: CASSVGIGRPIGGRTEAFF
j_gene: TRBJ2-3; v_gene: TRBV14; abundance: NA; d_gene: NA; CDR3nt: TGTGCCAGCAGCCAAGATCTTCCCCTCACAGATACGCAGTATTTT; CDR3aa: CASSQDLPLTDTQYF
j_gene: TRBJ1-6; v_gene: TRBV12-3/TRBV12-4; abundance: NA; d_gene: NA; CDR3nt: TGTGCCAGCAGTTTAGAAGGACAGACTAATTCACCCCTCCACTTT; CDR3aa: CASSLEGQTNSPLHF
j_gene: TRBJ2-2; v_gene: TRBV12-5; abundance: NA; d_gene: NA; CDR3nt: TGTGCTAGTGGCGGCGACTATCACCCGAACACCGGGGAGCTGTTTTTT; CDR3aa: CASGGDYHPNTGELFF
j_gene: TRBJ1-4; v_gene: TRBV7-2; abundance: NA; d_gene: TRBD1; CDR3nt: TGTGCCAGCAGCCCGGACAGGTTTAATGAAAAACTGTTTTTT; CDR3aa: CASSPDRFNEKLFF
j_gene: TRBJ1-5; v_gene: TRBV20-1; abundance: many; d_gene: NA; CDR3nt: TGCAGTGCTTCCGCCGCGGGACAACGCAATCAGCCCCAGCATTTT; CDR3aa: CSASAAGQRNQPQHF
j_gene: TRBJ1-5; v_gene: TRBV5-5; abundance: many; d_gene: NA; CDR3nt: TGTGCCAGCAGCCTGGACAGTGGGTTCGGGCAGCCCCAGCATTTT; CDR3aa: CASSLDSGFGQPQHF
j_gene: TRBJ1-3; v_gene: TRBV19; abundance: NA; d_gene: TRBD1; CDR3nt: TGTGCCAGTGGTGTAGGGGGCGCTTCTGGAAACACCATATATTTT; CDR3aa: CASGVGGASGNTIYF
j_gene: TRBJ2-3; v_gene: TRBV10-1; abundance: many; d_gene: NA; CDR3nt: TGCGCCTCCCCCCCCGCAAGAGCCCCGTTTACGCAGTATTTT; CDR3aa: CASPPARAPFTQYF
j_gene: TRBJ2-2; v_gene: TRBV20-1; abundance: many; d_gene: NA; CDR3nt: TGCAGTGTCTCCGGCCCGAACACCGGGGAGCTGTTTTTT; CDR3aa: CSVSGPNTGELFF
j_gene: TRBJ1-5; v_gene: TRBV27; abundance: many; d_gene: NA; CDR3nt: TGTGCCAGCAGTTCGACCTTCAGGGGCAATCAGCCCCAGCATTTT; CDR3aa: CASSSTFRGNQPQHF
j_gene: TRBJ2-1; v_gene: TRBV7-6; abundance: few; d_gene: NA; CDR3nt: TGTGCCAGCAGCTTATTGTTTTCGGGGCAGCGCCCAACCTACAATGAGCAGTTCTTC; CDR3aa: CASSLLFSGQRPTYNEQFF
j_gene: TRBJ2-1; v_gene: TRBV11-2; abundance: NA; d_gene: TRBD2; CDR3nt: TGTGCCAGCAGCCCGGGACTAGCGGGTCCTAGGGGGAATGAGCAGTTCTTC; CDR3aa: CASSPGLAGPRGNEQFF
j_gene: TRBJ2-1; v_gene: TRBV12-3/TRBV12-4; abundance: NA; d_gene: TRBD2; CDR3nt: TGTGCCAGCAACTTACTAGCGACAGACAATGAGCAGTTCTTC; CDR3aa: CASNLLATDNEQFF
j_gene: TRBJ2-5; v_gene: TRBV10-3; abundance: NA; d_gene: TRBD1; CDR3nt: TGTGCCATCAGCACACTCAGGGGGCAGCAAGAGACCCAGTACTTC; CDR3aa: CAISTLRGQQETQYF
j_gene: TRBJ2-2; v_gene: TRBV3-1; abundance: NA; d_gene: NA; CDR3nt: TGTGCCAGCAGCCACGGTCCCGGTACAAAAACCGGGGAGCTGTTTTTT; CDR3aa: CASSHGPGTKTGELFF
j_gene: TRBJ2-1; v_gene: TRBV7-8; abundance: NA; d_gene: TRBD2; CDR3nt: TGTGCCAGCAGCCTCGCGGGGGAGACCTACAATGAGCAGTTCTTC; CDR3aa: CASSLAGETYNEQFF
j_gene: TRBJ2-1; v_gene: TRBV29-1; abundance: few; d_gene: NA; CDR3nt: TGCAGCGTTGATTCAACATACAATGAGCAGTTCTTC; CDR3aa: CSVDSTYNEQFF
j_gene: TRBJ1-1; v_gene: TRBV5-1; abundance: many; d_gene: NA; CDR3nt: TGCGCCAGCAGGGTGAAGGGTAACACTGAAGCTTTCTTT; CDR3aa: CASRVKGNTEAFF
j_gene: TRBJ2-7; v_gene: TRBV6-2/TRBV6-3; abundance: few; d_gene: NA; CDR3nt: TGTGCCAGCAACAACTTAGGTGAAGGGGACGACGAGCAGTACTTC; CDR3aa: CASNNLGEGDDEQYF
j_gene: TRBJ2-3; v_gene: TRBV9; abundance: many; d_gene: TRBD2; CDR3nt: TGTGCCAGCAGCGTAGGAGCGGGAGGGAGCACAGATACGCAGTATTTT; CDR3aa: CASSVGAGGSTDTQYF
j_gene: TRBJ2-5; v_gene: TRBV27; abundance: NA; d_gene: NA; CDR3nt: TGTGCCAGCAGTTTAGTCGGGAGTTGGGAGACCCAGTACTTC; CDR3aa: CASSLVGSWETQYF
j_gene: TRBJ1-1; v_gene: TRBV29-1; abundance: many; d_gene: TRBD1; CDR3nt: TGCAGCGTAGCCGCAGGGACAGGGAACACTGAAGCTTTCTTT; CDR3aa: CSVAAGTGNTEAFF
j_gene: TRBJ2-7; v_gene: TRBV4-3; abundance: NA; d_gene: NA; CDR3nt: TGCGCCAGCAGCCAAGATCCTTCAGTCTCCTACGAGCAGTACTTC; CDR3aa: CASSQDPSVSYEQYF
j_gene: TRBJ1-1; v_gene: TRBV3-1; abundance: few; d_gene: NA; CDR3nt: TGTGCCAGCAGCCAAAACCTGAACACTGAAGCTTTCTTT; CDR3aa: CASSQNLNTEAFF
j_gene: TRBJ1-5; v_gene: TRBV5-1; abundance: many; d_gene: NA; CDR3nt: TGCGCCAGCAGGGACAGTGAAAATCAGCCCCAGCATTTT; CDR3aa: CASRDSENQPQHF
j_gene: TRBJ2-1; v_gene: TRBV12-3/TRBV12-4; abundance: many; d_gene: NA; CDR3nt: TGTGCCAGCAGTCTTACGGGGGATGAGCAGTTCTTC; CDR3aa: CASSLTGDEQFF